The TCR beta chain described here comes from a study of spatial heterogeneity in lung cancer. Study-level information: Sequence detection consistently recorded a greater number of beta-chain than alpha-chain sequences. In tumor regions TCR transcript counts correlated strongly with a matched bulk RNA-seq T cell module score.

Study-level results: One measure, the expanded intratumoral alpha and beta TCR count, tracked tumor mutation counts.

Regarding this clonotype: Antigen: not known.

The time point here: sample taken at primary tumor resection. Samples were donated by 72 untreated early-stage non-small cell lung cancer patients. Without sorting, whole RNA was sequenced from tumor, nontumor lung or frozen PBMC. TCRdb recomputed calls from the 5' RACE reads with MiXCR, one row per CDR3 protein. The table lists about 3,900 distinct CDR3 sequences, under 13% of them singletons, with around 17% in the top ten. The junction had 5 bases not matched to a gene; V was cut back by 1 base and J by 0 bases. The CDR3 length is 17 residues. Germline CDR1 is SGDLS and CDR2 is YYNGEE. This chain joins TRBV9 and TRBJ2-5; 11 nucleotides agree with TRBD2. The material sequenced was lung tumor tissue, taken at surgery. The clonotype comes from a female donor with early-stage non-small cell lung cancer. Here the CDR3 DNA reads TGTGCCAGCAGCGTAACCGGGACTAGCGGATACCAAGAGACCCAGTACTTC. Residues: CASSVTGTSGYQETQYF.